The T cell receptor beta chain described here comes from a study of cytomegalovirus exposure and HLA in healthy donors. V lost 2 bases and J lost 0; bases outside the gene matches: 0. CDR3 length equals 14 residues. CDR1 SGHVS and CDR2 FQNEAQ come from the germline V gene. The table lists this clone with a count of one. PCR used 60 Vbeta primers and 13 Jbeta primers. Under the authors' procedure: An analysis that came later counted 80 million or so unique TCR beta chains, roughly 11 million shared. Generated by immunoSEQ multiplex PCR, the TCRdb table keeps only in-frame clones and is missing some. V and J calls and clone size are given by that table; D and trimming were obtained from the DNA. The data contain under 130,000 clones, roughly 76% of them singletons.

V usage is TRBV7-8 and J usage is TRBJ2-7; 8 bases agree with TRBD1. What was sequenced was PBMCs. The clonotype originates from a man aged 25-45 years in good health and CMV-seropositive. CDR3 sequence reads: CASSLTGGSYEQYF. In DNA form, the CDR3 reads TGTGCCAGCAGCTTAACAGGGGGCTCCTACGAGCAGTACTTC. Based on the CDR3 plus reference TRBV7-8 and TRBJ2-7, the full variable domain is GAGVSQSPRYKVAKRGQDVALRCDPISGHVSLFWYQQALGQGPEFLTYFQNEAQLDKSGLPSDRFFAERPEGSVSTLKIQRTQQEDSAVYLCASSLTGGSYEQYFGPGTRLTVT.